This TCR beta chain came from a study of vaccination effects on CD4 cells after COVID-19. On this clone itself: The antigen remains undetermined.

Method: immunoSEQ multiplex PCR; TCRdb's copy keeps in-frame clones and lacks some. The sample lists tens of thousands of clones, 78% occurring once. Trimming cost V 5 bases and J 3 bases, with 7 bases left between them. CDR1 and CDR2 from the germline V gene are SGHTA and FQGNSA. This CDR3 region has 13 residues. Using viral peptide pools, the ViraFEST assay grew out antigen-specific CD4+ T cells prior to sequencing. Upon completion of around 9 days in culture, CD4+ T cells were isolated. Recipients of the vaccine had no prior SARS-CoV-2 infection and negative nucleocapsid antibodies. The study, taken as a whole, reports: Convalescent patients were scarce, and early post-infection timepoints were absent.

The TCR sequence derives from a human donor who received a COVID-19 vaccine. The V gene is TRBV7-2, the J gene TRBJ2-2, with D uncertain. Sequenced here: CD4+ T cells from PBMCs cultured with SARS-CoV-2 spike peptides, sampled before COVID-19 vaccination. The CDR3 nucleotides are TGTGCCAGCAGCCTTTGGTACACCGGGGAGCTGTTTTTT. Its protein is CASSLWYTGELFF.